This TCR beta chain was captured by sequencing in a study of blood T cell repertoires in COVID-19. The method was immunoSEQ multiplex PCR; TCRdb's version includes in-frame clones alone and lacks a portion of them. Counted here are fewer than 50,000 clones, roughly 89% occurring once; the ten biggest clones make up about 25%. There are 17 residues in the CDR3. The V gene end was trimmed by 3 bases and the J gene end by 8 bases; junction bases not matched to a gene: 13. Germline V gene data show CDR1 as MDHEN and CDR2 as SYDVKM. The gene calls are TRBV28 and TRBJ2-2; 9 bases are a match to TRBD2. Sequencing was done on a sample of peripheral blood. The source is a man aged 55 to 70 with active or convalescent COVID-19. CDR3 in amino acids: CASSFFFRGRAEGELFF. In DNA, the CDR3 is TGTGCCAGCAGTTTTTTCTTCCGCGGGAGGGCCGAAGGGGAGCTGTTTTTT.